This TCR beta chain originates from a study of OX40 agonist ivuxolimab in advanced cancers. Across the whole study: Antecedent anti-PD-1, anti-PD-L1 or anti-CTLA-4 therapy was permissible, with roughly 36% having received some.

V trimming: 2 bases; J trimming: 2 bases; junction bases outside the gene matches: 6. CDR3 length: 17 amino acids. Per the germline V gene, CDR1 is LGHNA and CDR2 is YSLEER. Measured with immunoSEQ multiplex PCR; TCRdb has only the in-frame clones, and not every one. Of about 40,000 clones detected, roughly four fifths appear once; the ten largest clones hold less than 30%. Anyone with autoimmune disease history or systemic immunosuppression was excluded. The TCR sequence derives from an adult with an advanced solid tumor such as melanoma, head and neck, liver or kidney cancer. The sample in question was CD4+ or CD8+ T cells sorted from blood, obtained in a trial of the OX40 agonist ivuxolimab. The chain combines TRBV4-3 with TRBJ1-4; TRBD1 matches at 9 bases. The CDR3 is CASSQQYRGLTNEKLFF. The CDR3 DNA follows: TGCGCCAGCAGCCAACAATACAGGGGGCTGACTAATGAAAAACTGTTTTTT.